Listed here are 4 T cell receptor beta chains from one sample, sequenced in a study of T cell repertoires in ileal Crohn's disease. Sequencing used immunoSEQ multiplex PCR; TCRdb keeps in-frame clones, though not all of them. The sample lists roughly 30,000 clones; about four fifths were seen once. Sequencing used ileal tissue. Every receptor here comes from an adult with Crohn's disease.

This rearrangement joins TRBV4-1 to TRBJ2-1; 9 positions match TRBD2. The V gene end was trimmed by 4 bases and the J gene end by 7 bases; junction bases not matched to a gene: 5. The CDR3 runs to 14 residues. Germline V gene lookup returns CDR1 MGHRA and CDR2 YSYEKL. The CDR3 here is CASSPIAGVNEQFF. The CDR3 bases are TGCGCCAGCAGCCCCATAGCGGGGGTTAATGAGCAGTTCTTC.

The DNA of the CDR3 is TGTGCCAGCAGTCGCCCCCCGGAGCGGTATGAGCAGTTCTTC. Translating it yields CASSRPPERYEQFF. The chain joins TRBV2 to TRBJ2-1; possible D gene TRBD2, 5 bases. With 5 bases removed from V and 8 bases from J, the gap between germline ends came to 16 bases. The CDR3 covers 14 residues. Germline values: CDR1 SNHLY, CDR2 FYNNEI.

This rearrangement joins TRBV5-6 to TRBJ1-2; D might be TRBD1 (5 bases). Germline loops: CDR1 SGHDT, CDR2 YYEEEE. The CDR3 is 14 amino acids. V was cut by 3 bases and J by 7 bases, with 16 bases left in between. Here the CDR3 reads CASSSGGGSSGYTF. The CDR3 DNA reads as TGTGCCAGCAGCTCGGGGGGGGGTAGTAGTGGCTACACCTTC.

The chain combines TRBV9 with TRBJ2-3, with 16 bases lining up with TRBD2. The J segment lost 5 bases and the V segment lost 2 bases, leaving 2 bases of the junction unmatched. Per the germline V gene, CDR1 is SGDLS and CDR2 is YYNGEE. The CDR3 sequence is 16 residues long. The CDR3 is CASSVGTSGGVDTQYF. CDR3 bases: TGTGCCAGCAGCGTCGGGACTAGCGGGGGGGTAGATACGCAGTATTTT. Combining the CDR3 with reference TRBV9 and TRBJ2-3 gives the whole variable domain DSGVTQTPKHLITATGQRVTLRCSPRSGDLSVYWYQQSLDQGLQFLIQYYNGEERAKGNILERFSAQQFPDLHSELNLSSLELGDSALYFCASSVGTSGGVDTQYFGPGTRLTVL.